This T cell receptor beta chain was profiled in a study of blood T cells in healthy people across ages. The germline V gene encodes CDR1 SQVTM and CDR2 ANQGSEA. Trimming shortened V by 7 bases and J by 1 base, and 13 bases separated the two germline ends. The CDR3 covers 13 residues. PCR was performed a second time for about 7 to 12 cycles using a sample-barcoded 5' primer and a J-beta primer mix. Each TCR beta cDNA got a 12-nucleotide random molecular identifier. TCRdb used MiXCR to reprocess the 5' RACE reads, holding one entry per CDR3 protein. The sample lists around 2 million distinct CDR3 sequences; about 39% were seen once. A few counts support this clonotype.

The V gene is TRBV29-1, the J gene TRBJ1-1; D unclear. Sequences were obtained from blood. The receptor was derived from a human donor in good health. The CDR3 DNA sequence: TGCAGCGGCGAGAGGGCCAGGAACACTGAAGCTTTCTTT. This gives the protein CSGERARNTEAFF.